These 20 T cell receptor beta chains originate from one sample sequenced in a study of blood T cell repertoires in COVID-19. Assay: immunoSEQ multiplex PCR; the TCRdb copy retains only in-frame clones and omits some. The sample gives tens of thousands of clones, 75% to 95% of which show up once; less than 5% is in the top ten. Sample: peripheral blood. The receptors here all came from a woman between 50 and 59 years old in a cohort sampled during active COVID-19.

The genes are TRBV5-8 and TRBJ2-5, with 7 bases matching TRBD1. V gave up 4 bases and J gave up 5 bases; unmatched junction bases: 11. In germline, CDR1 is SGHTS, CDR2 YDEGEE. The CDR3 covers 15 residues. The CDR3 nucleotides are TGTGCCAGCAGCCCCGGGACAGCCACGAGGGAGACCCAGTACTTC. Translating it yields CASSPGTATRETQYF.

The chain has TRBV5-1 and TRBJ1-3; maybe TRBD1 (6 bases). Per the germline V gene, CDR1 is SGHRS and CDR2 is YFSETQ. The CDR3 extends over 15 amino acids. V lost 0 bases and J 8 bases, leaving 15 bases between the germline ends. CDR3 protein: CASSLGTELRDTIYF. DNA of the CDR3: TGCGCCAGCAGCTTGGGGACAGAACTTAGGGACACCATATATTTT.

This chain uses TRBV5-8 with TRBJ1-3; D ambiguous. This CDR3 has 14 residues. Germline V gives CDR1 SGHTS, CDR2 YDEGEE. Trimming cost V 0 bases and J 4 bases, with 8 bases left between them. CDR3 sequence reads: CASSLGQRGNTIYF. The DNA for the CDR3 is TGTGCCAGCAGCTTGGGCCAGAGGGGAAACACCATATATTTT. Variable domain in full (rest from reference TRBV5-8 and TRBJ1-3): EAGVTQSPTHLIKTRGQQATLRCSPISGHTSVYWYQQALGLGLQFLLWYDEGEERNRGNFPPRFSGRQFPNYSSELNVNALELEDSALYLCASSLGQRGNTIYFGEGSWLTVV.

As DNA, the CDR3 is TGTGCCAGCAGTTACCGTGGGCCGAACACTGAAGCTTTCTTT. Its protein product is CASSYRGPNTEAFF. The chain links TRBV6-2 or TRBV6-3 to TRBJ1-1, with D unclear. Germline CDR1 is MNHEY and CDR2 is SVGEGT. The CDR3 has 14 amino acids. With 2 bases removed from V and 1 base from J, the gap between germline ends came to 8 bases.

The chain employs TRBV10-3 and TRBJ2-1, with D perhaps matching TRBD2 (6 bases). The CDR3 contains 14 residues. The ends were cut back, 4 bases at V and 10 bases at J, with 17 bases in the middle. CDR1 is ENHRY and CDR2 is SYGVKD in the germline V gene. The CDR3 loop is CAISGVTGVEEQFF. In DNA form, the CDR3 reads TGTGCCATCAGTGGGGTAACGGGGGTGGAAGAGCAGTTCTTC.

V and J are TRBV5-1 and TRBJ2-1, with 8 bases lining up with TRBD1. This CDR3 is built from 14 residues. CDR1 is SGHRS, CDR2 YFSETQ, per germline. V lost 4 bases, J lost 5 bases, and 5 bases stayed unmatched. The CDR3 sequence: CASSADRAHNEQFF. CDR3 nucleotides: TGCGCCAGCAGCGCGGACAGGGCCCACAATGAGCAGTTCTTC.

CDR3 sequence (DNA): TGCGCCAGCAGCGTGCTAAGCATTGCTGAGCAGTTCTTC. This sequence encodes CASSVLSIAEQFF. The chain links TRBV5-1 to TRBJ2-1; D gene unclear. The CDR3 contains 13 residues. The germline V and J ends were trimmed by 4 bases and 9 bases, with 14 bases remaining between them. The germline gives CDR1 SGHRS, CDR2 YFSETQ.

The V gene is TRBV10-3, the J gene TRBJ2-2, with D perhaps matching TRBD1 (5 bases). The CDR3 is made up of 14 amino acids. V lost 7 bases and J lost 0, with 9 bases in between. Germline V gene data show CDR1 as ENHRY and CDR2 as SYGVKD. DNA for the CDR3: TGTGCCATCAAGGAAGGGGCGAACACCGGGGAGCTGTTTTTT. Its translation is CAIKEGANTGELFF.

The chain recombines TRBV18 with TRBJ2-7, with D perhaps TRBD1 (6 bases). The germline CDR1 and CDR2 sequences are KGHSH and LQKENI. V shed 2 bases and J shed 7 bases, with 9 bases lying between them. The CDR3 has 12 residues. CDR3 amino acids: CASSPTGSEQYF. The DNA of the CDR3 is TGTGCCAGCTCACCAACAGGGAGTGAGCAGTACTTC.

The chain couples TRBV3-1 (or the pseudogene TRBV3-2) to TRBJ2-5, with TRBD2 as a possible D gene (5 bases). V was trimmed by 2 bases and J by 1 base, leaving 8 bases between them. Germline CDR1 is LGHDT and CDR2 is YNNKEL (reference sequence). The CDR3 runs to 14 residues. The CDR3 DNA reads as TGTGCCAGCAGCCAATCAGCGGCCCAAGAGACCCAGTACTTC. Translation gives CASSQSAAQETQYF.

The chain recombines TRBV3-1 (or the pseudogene TRBV3-2) with TRBJ2-3, with a tentative D call TRBD1 (6 bases). CDR1 and CDR2 (germline): LGHDT, YNNKEL (reference sequence). V lost 4 bases to trimming and J lost 5 bases, with 16 bases between them. The CDR3 spans 15 residues. CDR3 amino acids: CASSRGGPRVDTQYF. The CDR3 nucleotides are TGTGCCAGCAGCCGAGGGGGTCCCCGGGTAGATACGCAGTATTTT.

The V call is TRBV9, the J call TRBJ1-6; D may be TRBD1 (6 bases). V shed 2 bases and J shed 7 bases, with 10 bases lying between them. Germline V gene sequence: CDR1 SGDLS, CDR2 YYNGEE. The CDR3 covers 14 residues. In DNA, the CDR3 is TGTGCCAGCAGCGTGGGGGGGCAAAATTCACCCCTCCACTTT. As protein: CASSVGGQNSPLHF.

J is TRBJ2-4 and V is TRBV5-1, with unresolved D. The germline V gene encodes CDR1 SGHRS and CDR2 YFSETQ. Trimming removed 0 bases at V and 0 bases at J, with 10 bases between. This CDR3 has 16 residues. CDR3 in amino acids: CASSLAPELAKNIQYF. The CDR3 nucleotides read TGCGCCAGCAGCTTGGCTCCGGAGCTAGCCAAAAACATTCAGTACTTC.

The rearrangement uses TRBV12-3 or TRBV12-4 and TRBJ2-7, with no clear D. Trimming shortened V by 5 bases and J by 6 bases, and 8 bases separated the two germline ends. This CDR3 contains 11 residues. The CDR3 DNA is TGTGCCAGCAGTCTAGGGCTCGAGCAGTACTTC. Translated: CASSLGLEQYF.

V is TRBV14 and J is TRBJ2-3; 13 positions match TRBD2. CDR1 and CDR2 from the germline V gene are SGHDN and FVKESK. This CDR3 is built from 16 residues. The V and J ends lost 4 bases and 2 bases, in that order; junction bases with no gene match: 3. CDR3 residues: CASSRLAGGYTDTQYF. In DNA, the CDR3 is TGTGCCAGCAGCCGACTAGCGGGGGGATACACAGATACGCAGTATTTT. The complete variable domain, with remaining parts taken from reference TRBV14 and TRBJ2-3, reads EAGVTQFPSHSVIEKGQTVTLRCDPISGHDNLYWYRRVMGKEIKFLLHFVKESKQDESGMPNNRFLAERTGGTYSTLKVQPAELEDSGVYFCASSRLAGGYTDTQYFGPGTRLTVL.

This clone was observed a few times. This chain uses TRBV2 with TRBJ2-2; 12 bases align to TRBD2. The germline V gene has CDR1 SNHLY and CDR2 FYNNEI. The CDR3 runs to 15 residues. The V segment lost 7 bases and the J segment 7 bases; nucleotides outside the gene matches: 7. The CDR3 DNA reads TGTGCCAGCAAGGCGGGGACTAGCGGGTACGGGGAGCTGTTTTTT. Translated: CASKAGTSGYGELFF.

The chain links TRBV5-1 to TRBJ2-1; D gene unclear. This CDR3 is built from 14 residues. CDR1 and CDR2 from the germline V gene are SGHRS and YFSETQ. The germline V and J ends were trimmed by 0 bases and 9 bases, with 13 bases remaining between them. CDR3 residues: CASSLDLVLSEQFF. In nucleotides, the CDR3 is TGCGCCAGCAGCTTGGACCTAGTTCTTAGTGAGCAGTTCTTC.

The V and J genes are TRBV11-2 and TRBJ2-7; D is possibly TRBD1 (6 bases). The CDR3 covers 15 residues. Germline CDR1 and CDR2: SGHAT and FQNNGV. V was pared by 6 bases and J by 1 base, with 16 bases between. The CDR3 nucleotides read TGTGCCAGCAGTTTTTCAGACAGGAGATCCTACGAGCAGTACTTC. Translating gives CASSFSDRRSYEQYF.

The V call is TRBV5-1, the J call TRBJ2-1; 10 nucleotides match TRBD1. CDR1 and CDR2 from the germline V gene are SGHRS and YFSETQ. The CDR3 spans 19 residues. Trimming at V came to 6 bases and at J to 0 bases, leaving 15 bases not matched to a gene. The CDR3 bases are TGCGCCAGCACCCAGACAGGGGGCGCCTTAATGAGCTCCTACAATGAGCAGTTCTTC. As protein: CASTQTGGALMSSYNEQFF.

The gene calls are TRBV10-3 and TRBJ1-6, with D perhaps matching TRBD1 (6 bases). Germline CDR1 ENHRY, CDR2 SYGVKD. This CDR3 has 16 amino acids. The V gene lost 6 bases and the J gene lost 0 bases, with 12 bases spanning the gap. The DNA for the CDR3 is TGTGCCATCAGGGAACAGGGAAGCTCCTATAATTCACCCCTCCACTTT. Translating gives CAIREQGSSYNSPLHF.